This T cell receptor beta chain was recovered during a study of T cell clonotyping in hematopoietic cell transplantation (dated by TCRdb to the early 2020s). Some background on the complete study: A total of some 140 blood samples were gathered in the study from under 40 consecutive transplant recipients along with their related donors. Recruitment of patients was conducted between 2015 and January 2017, and follow-up was continued until September 2020 or death.

The germline V gene encodes CDR1 SGHTA and CDR2 FQGTGA. V is pared back by 5 bases and J by 6 bases, with 13 bases lying between the germline termini. Measured from the cysteine to the phenylalanine, the CDR3 is 13 residues long. Kept here is only the CDR3 DNA, which spans 39 bases and is read in frame from base 1. Remarks on this clone: Which antigen it targets is not known. No much larger clone is present one base from it, and per-base qualities are unavailable.

TCR beta CDR3 regions were amplified from genomic DNA with the immunoSEQ assay, a bias-controlled multiplex PCR using V- and J-specific primers. A proprietary barcode and Illumina adapter sequences were added to the CDR3 amplicons in a second PCR step. An Illumina MiSeq instrument was used to sequence the CDR3 libraries. The published analysis was carried out like this. Export and quality control were performed with immunoSEQ Analyzer 3.0, and downstream analyses were performed with R Bioconductor and Immunarch. Only productive rearrangements in the normalized downsampled data set went into calculating the repertoire metrics. Pathologically expanded clonotypes were defined as those larger than 5 templates in the normalized cohort. The Inverse Simpson Index served as the measure of repertoire diversity. To capture all clonotypes, the CMV-specificity analyses were run on the non-normalized data set. The clones in this table, taken by TCRdb from immuneACCESS, are in-frame only. Not every clone is retained; where verified, under half of the shortfall comes from an unresolved V gene, and the cause of the rest is unknown. Clone size and the V and J calls come from that table; the DNA yielded D and trimming. The sample includes more than 5,500 clones, with 86% observed a single time. The top ten clones comprise roughly 15% of the sample.

Points the paper makes about the study in general: Recipient TCR diversity fell after transplant, with pathologically expanded clonotypes rising progressively from day 30 to day 180. Donor and pretransplant recipient Inverse Simpson Index values predicted broader posttransplant TCR repertoire diversity. Sample size was limited, and cells were not sorted, so CD4 and CD8 repertoire contributions could not be separated. Only a small fraction of recipient repertoires overlapped donor repertoires, with over 95% appearing de novo at the given depth.

The time point label of this sample denotes: 180 days after allo-HCT. Blood from recipients was drawn roughly 28 days before transplant, then again at days 30, 100 and 180 after transplant. Nuclei Lysis Solution was used to extract genomic DNA from fresh or cryopreserved unfractionated peripheral blood mononuclear cells. This sequence originates from a female patient between 50 and 59 years old who had an allogeneic stem cell transplant from an unrelated donor, so the T cells may come from the graft donor. Some clones in this sample may be carry-over from other donors' samples. Sequenced here: peripheral blood mononuclear cells, sampled 180 days after allogeneic stem cell transplant. The rearrangement combines TRBV7-3 with TRBJ1-1, with no D gene named confidently. The nucleotide sequence is given as TGTGCCAGCAGCCAGTCTCGGGGTTCTGAAGCTTTCTTT. This codes for CASSQSRGSEAFF.